This T cell receptor (beta chain) was recorded in a study of cytomegalovirus exposure and HLA in healthy donors. At the level of the study: Out of approximately 170 million T cells, an earlier analysis found 117 million unique TCR beta sequences in total.

Study conclusions and caveats: Trimming of TCR beta V- and J-genes showed a link, identified in a later analysis, to a missense DCLRE1C variant. A later analysis showed that HLA-associated TCR beta chains had undergone more clonal expansion than equally common others. Some highly shared sequence variants likely arose as a pipeline artifact.

PCR was performed using 60 Vbeta and 13 Jbeta primers. Repertoires were generated with immunoSEQ multiplex PCR, while TCRdb's copy carries only in-frame clones and drops some. The table has roughly 80,000 clones, about 80% seen once. Concerning this clone: Its antigen is still unknown.

The CDR3 runs to 16 residues. Trimming left V 2 bases short and J 0 bases short, with 9 bases between. CDR1 SGHRS and CDR2 YFSETQ come from the germline V gene. This rearrangement joins TRBV5-1 to TRBJ2-6; D unresolved. The sequenced sample consisted of PBMCs. The source of this sequence is a man aged 35 to 55 in good health and CMV-seronegative. The CDR3 here is CASSFELLSGANVLTF. As DNA, the CDR3 is TGCGCCAGCAGCTTTGAACTTCTCTCTGGGGCCAACGTCCTGACTTTC.